These T cell receptor beta chains were read from a single sample in a study of blood T cell repertoires in COVID-19. The table came from immunoSEQ multiplex PCR; TCRdb's copy has only in-frame clones and leaves some out. The sample shows more than 250,000 clones, around 89% of them seen only once. The sequencing sample was made of peripheral blood. Receptor source: a woman aged 30 to 39 with COVID-19, enrolled during active disease. CDR3s include the opening cysteine and the closing phenylalanine or tryptophan. Each record gives: D gene, J gene, clone size, V gene, CDR3 DNA, CDR3 protein. A D gene is named only where the DNA matches it firmly. Clone size is not always given. Where it is, it says once, few, many or a class for expanded clones.

d_gene: -
j_gene: TRBJ2-7
abundance: -
v_gene: TRBV18
CDR3nt: TGTGCCAGCTCACCACCCCTAGTTTCCAACGAGCAGTACTTC
CDR3aa: CASSPPLVSNEQYF

d_gene: -
j_gene: TRBJ1-1
abundance: -
v_gene: TRBV7-8
CDR3nt: TGTGCCAGCAGCTCGGGAGTCCGCAGGGCGACTGAAGCTTTCTTT
CDR3aa: CASSSGVRRATEAFF

d_gene: TRBD1
j_gene: TRBJ1-5
abundance: -
v_gene: TRBV7-2
CDR3nt: TGTGCCAGCAGCTTTAGCGGGACAGGGGGCGCGAAGCAGCCCCAGCATTTT
CDR3aa: CASSFSGTGGAKQPQHF

d_gene: -
j_gene: TRBJ1-6
abundance: -
v_gene: TRBV28
CDR3nt: TGTGCCAGCAGTTTATTGGAGGGAGTTGGTAATTCACCCCTCCACTTT
CDR3aa: CASSLLEGVGNSPLHF

d_gene: TRBD1
j_gene: TRBJ1-5
abundance: -
v_gene: TRBV19
CDR3nt: TGTGCCAGTATCCGGGACAGGGGAGGCAATCAGCCCCAGCATTTT
CDR3aa: CASIRDRGGNQPQHF

d_gene: TRBD1
j_gene: TRBJ1-1
abundance: -
v_gene: TRBV7-9
CDR3nt: TGTGCCAGCAGGGGGAGACAGGGAGAAAGCACTGAAGCTTTCTTT
CDR3aa: CASRGRQGESTEAFF

d_gene: -
j_gene: TRBJ2-3
abundance: -
v_gene: TRBV11-2
CDR3nt: TGTGCCAGCAGCTTAATCGGGGGACCCACAGATACGCAGTATTTT
CDR3aa: CASSLIGGPTDTQYF

d_gene: TRBD1
j_gene: TRBJ1-2
abundance: once
v_gene: TRBV2
CDR3nt: TGTGCCAGCAGCAAGGGGACAGATAGTTTTGGCTACACCTTC
CDR3aa: CASSKGTDSFGYTF

d_gene: TRBD2
j_gene: TRBJ2-1
abundance: -
v_gene: TRBV2
CDR3nt: TGTGCCAGCCTGACTAGCGGGGCCTCCTACAATGAGCAGTTCTTC
CDR3aa: CASLTSGASYNEQFF

d_gene: TRBD1
j_gene: TRBJ2-7
abundance: -
v_gene: TRBV18
CDR3nt: TGTGCCAGCTCACCGGGACAGGGGGAAAAGCAGTACTTC
CDR3aa: CASSPGQGEKQYF

d_gene: -
j_gene: TRBJ1-4
abundance: -
v_gene: TRBV5-5
CDR3nt: TGTGCCAGCAGCACGAGGGTCGCAACTAATGAAAAACTGTTTTTT
CDR3aa: CASSTRVATNEKLFF

d_gene: -
j_gene: TRBJ1-2
abundance: -
v_gene: TRBV6-5
CDR3nt: TGTGCCAGCAGTCAGACAGCCAACTATGGCTACACCTTC
CDR3aa: CASSQTANYGYTF

d_gene: -
j_gene: TRBJ2-1
abundance: -
v_gene: TRBV15
CDR3nt: TGTGCCACTTCCCTTAGAGACAATGAGCAGTTCTTC
CDR3aa: CATSLRDNEQFF

d_gene: TRBD1
j_gene: TRBJ1-1
abundance: -
v_gene: TRBV19
CDR3nt: TGTGCCAGTTCCGCCCCGCATCGACAGGGTGGCACTGAAGCTTTCTTT
CDR3aa: CASSAPHRQGGTEAFF

d_gene: -
j_gene: TRBJ1-4
abundance: -
v_gene: TRBV2
CDR3nt: TGTGCCAGCGGAGACTTAACCCCAAGGAATGAAAAACTGTTTTTT
CDR3aa: CASGDLTPRNEKLFF

d_gene: -
j_gene: TRBJ1-2
abundance: -
v_gene: TRBV25-1
CDR3nt: TGTGCCAGCATCCCACCCCCCGGGTGGGAGGATGGCTACACCTTC
CDR3aa: CASIPPPGWEDGYTF

d_gene: -
j_gene: TRBJ1-1
abundance: -
v_gene: TRBV6-2/TRBV6-3
CDR3nt: TGTGCCAGCAGTTTCGGGAACACTGAAGCTTTCTTT
CDR3aa: CASSFGNTEAFF

d_gene: TRBD1
j_gene: TRBJ2-1
abundance: -
v_gene: TRBV10-2
CDR3nt: TGCGCCACCGCCCCTGACAGGGGAACTTACAATGAGCAGTTCTTC
CDR3aa: CATAPDRGTYNEQFF

d_gene: -
j_gene: TRBJ1-1
abundance: -
v_gene: TRBV3-1/TRBV3-2
CDR3nt: TGTGCCAGCAGCCTCTTGAACACTGAAGCTTTCTTT
CDR3aa: CASSLLNTEAFF

d_gene: -
j_gene: TRBJ1-4
abundance: -
v_gene: TRBV14
CDR3nt: TGTGCCAGCAGCCAAGTACCAGGGGAAAAACTGTTTTTT
CDR3aa: CASSQVPGEKLFF

d_gene: TRBD1
j_gene: TRBJ1-2
abundance: -
v_gene: TRBV2
CDR3nt: TGTGCCAGCAGTGAACCCGACCCAGGGGGCGATGGCTACACCTTC
CDR3aa: CASSEPDPGGDGYTF

d_gene: TRBD1
j_gene: TRBJ1-2
abundance: few
v_gene: TRBV6-5
CDR3nt: TGTGCCAGCAGTTCAGGGGGCGTGAATGGCTACACCTTC
CDR3aa: CASSSGGVNGYTF

d_gene: TRBD1
j_gene: TRBJ2-1
abundance: -
v_gene: TRBV6-5
CDR3nt: TGTGCCAGCAATCGCGACAGGGGGCCTTACAATGAGCAGTTCTTC
CDR3aa: CASNRDRGPYNEQFF

d_gene: TRBD1
j_gene: TRBJ1-2
abundance: -
v_gene: TRBV5-1
CDR3nt: TGCGCCAGCAGCCCGGACAGGGACGGCTACACCTTC
CDR3aa: CASSPDRDGYTF

d_gene: TRBD1
j_gene: TRBJ1-3
abundance: -
v_gene: TRBV11-3
CDR3nt: TGTGCCAGCAGCTCACAGGGGACGGGATACACCATATATTTT
CDR3aa: CASSSQGTGYTIYF

d_gene: TRBD1
j_gene: TRBJ1-2
abundance: -
v_gene: TRBV29-1
CDR3nt: TGCAGCGTTGTGGGACAGGGGAACTATGGCTACACCTTC
CDR3aa: CSVVGQGNYGYTF

d_gene: -
j_gene: TRBJ1-1
abundance: -
v_gene: TRBV12-3/TRBV12-4
CDR3nt: TGTGCCAGCAGTCGTATCCCCACTGAAGCTTTCTTT
CDR3aa: CASSRIPTEAFF